The sequence of this T cell receptor beta chain was determined in a study of cytomegalovirus exposure and HLA in healthy donors. Overall study context: The roughly 700 first-cohort repertoires shared a platform with the roughly 130 validation repertoires, as reported in a later analysis.

As to this clone: Antigen: not known.

Study-wide points: A few chains tied to CMV proved CMV antigen-specific in vitro.

The germline V and J ends were trimmed by 5 bases and 5 bases, with 13 bases remaining between them. The length of the CDR3 is 13 residues. The V gene's germline CDR1 is SGHRS and CDR2 YFSETQ. This table comes from immunoSEQ multiplex PCR, and its TCRdb copy is limited to in-frame clones, with some not included. The sample records 150,000 or so clones, about 88% being singletons. This TCR derives from a woman under 30 in good health and CMV-seropositive. The genes are TRBV5-1 and TRBJ2-5; D possibly corresponds to TRBD2 (6 bases). The sequenced sample consisted of PBMCs. The CDR3 sequence is CASSVRGRETQYF. CDR3 DNA: TGCGCCAGCAGTGTGCGGGGCCGGGAGACCCAGTACTTC.